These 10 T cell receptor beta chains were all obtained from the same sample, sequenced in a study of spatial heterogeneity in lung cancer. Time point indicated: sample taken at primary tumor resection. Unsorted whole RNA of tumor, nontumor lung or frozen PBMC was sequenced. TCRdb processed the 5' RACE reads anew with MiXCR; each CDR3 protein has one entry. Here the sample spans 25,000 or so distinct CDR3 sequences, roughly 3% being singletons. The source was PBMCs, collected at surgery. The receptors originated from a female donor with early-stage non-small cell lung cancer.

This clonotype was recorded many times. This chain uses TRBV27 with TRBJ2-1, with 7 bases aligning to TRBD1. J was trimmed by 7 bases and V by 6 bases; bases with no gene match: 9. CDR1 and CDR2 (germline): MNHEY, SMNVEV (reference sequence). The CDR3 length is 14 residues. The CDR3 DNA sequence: TGTGCCAGCAGCCGGTCCGGGACAGAGAATGAGCAGTTCTTC. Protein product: CASSRSGTENEQFF.

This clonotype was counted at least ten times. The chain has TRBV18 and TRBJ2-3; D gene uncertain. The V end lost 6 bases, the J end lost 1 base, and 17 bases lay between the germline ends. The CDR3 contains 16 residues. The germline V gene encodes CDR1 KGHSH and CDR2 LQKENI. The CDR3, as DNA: TGTGCCAGCTCCCCTGACCCCTGGCCCCGCACAGATACGCAGTATTTT. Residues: CASSPDPWPRTDTQYF.

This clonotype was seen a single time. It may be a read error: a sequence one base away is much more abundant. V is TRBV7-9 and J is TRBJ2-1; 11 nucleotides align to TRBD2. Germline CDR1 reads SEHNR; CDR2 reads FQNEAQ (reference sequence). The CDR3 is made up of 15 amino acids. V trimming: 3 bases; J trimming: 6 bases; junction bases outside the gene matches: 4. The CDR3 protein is CASSFSGRVLNEQFF. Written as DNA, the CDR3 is TGTGCCAGCAGCTTTAGCGGGAGGGTCCTCAATGAGCAGTTCTTC.

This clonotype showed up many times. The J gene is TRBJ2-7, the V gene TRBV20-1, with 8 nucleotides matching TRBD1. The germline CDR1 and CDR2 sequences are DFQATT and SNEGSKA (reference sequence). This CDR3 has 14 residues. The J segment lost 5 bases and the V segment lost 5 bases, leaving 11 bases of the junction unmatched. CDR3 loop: CSALDRAGFHEQYF. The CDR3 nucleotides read TGCAGTGCTTTGGACAGGGCCGGATTCCACGAGCAGTACTTC.

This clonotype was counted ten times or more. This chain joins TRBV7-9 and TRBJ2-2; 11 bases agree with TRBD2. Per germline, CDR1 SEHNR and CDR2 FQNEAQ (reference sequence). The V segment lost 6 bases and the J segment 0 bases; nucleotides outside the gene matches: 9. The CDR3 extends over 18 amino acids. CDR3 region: CASSSILGLAANTGELFF. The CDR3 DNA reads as TGTGCCAGCAGTTCTATATTGGGACTAGCGGCGAACACCGGGGAGCTGTTTTTT.

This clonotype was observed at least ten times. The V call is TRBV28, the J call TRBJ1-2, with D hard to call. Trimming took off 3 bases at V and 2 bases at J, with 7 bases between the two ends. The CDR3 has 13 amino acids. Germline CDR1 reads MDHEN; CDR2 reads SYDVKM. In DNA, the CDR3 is TGTGCCAGCAGTTTGGCGGGAAACTATGGCTACACCTTC. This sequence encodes CASSLAGNYGYTF.

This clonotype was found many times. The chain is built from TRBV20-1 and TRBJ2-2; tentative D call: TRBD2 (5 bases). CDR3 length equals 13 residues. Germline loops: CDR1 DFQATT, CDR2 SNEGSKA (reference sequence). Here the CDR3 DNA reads TGCAGCGCCCAGGAGGAGAACACCGGGGAGCTGTTTTTT. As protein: CSAQEENTGELFF.

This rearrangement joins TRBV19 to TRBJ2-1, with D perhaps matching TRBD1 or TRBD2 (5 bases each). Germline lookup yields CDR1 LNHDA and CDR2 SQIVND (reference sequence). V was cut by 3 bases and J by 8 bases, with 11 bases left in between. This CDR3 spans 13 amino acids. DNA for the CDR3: TGTGCCAGTAGTATCCCTATGGGGGATGAGCAGTTCTTC. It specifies CASSIPMGDEQFF.

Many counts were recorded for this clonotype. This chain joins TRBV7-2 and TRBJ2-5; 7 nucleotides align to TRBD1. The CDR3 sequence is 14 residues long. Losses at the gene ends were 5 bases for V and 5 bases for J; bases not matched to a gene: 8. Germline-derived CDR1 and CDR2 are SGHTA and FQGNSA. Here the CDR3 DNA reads TGTGCCAGCAGCACAGGGACAGTTAGGGAGACCCAGTACTTC. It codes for CASSTGTVRETQYF.

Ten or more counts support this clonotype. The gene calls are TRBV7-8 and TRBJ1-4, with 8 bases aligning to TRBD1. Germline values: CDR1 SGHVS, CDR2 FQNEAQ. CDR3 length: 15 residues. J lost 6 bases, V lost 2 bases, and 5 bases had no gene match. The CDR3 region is CASSLIRGQDEKLFF. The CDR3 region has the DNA TGTGCCAGCAGCTTAATCAGGGGGCAGGATGAAAAACTGTTTTTT.